This TCR beta chain was obtained from a study of identifying expanded T cells in peripheral blood. CDR3 length: 11 residues. Germline assignment: CDR1 MDHEN and CDR2 SYDVKM. With 4 bases removed from V and 6 bases from J, the gap between germline ends came to 6 bases. The assay was immunoSEQ multiplex PCR, and TCRdb's table has in-frame clones only and misses some. The sample lists tens of thousands of clones; about four fifths were seen once. No infections or other immune events were documented during collection. The TCR originated in a person between 18 and 75 years old in good health. This sequence joins TRBV28 and TRBJ1-1; no clear D. Sequencing was carried out using blood. The CDR3 DNA reads TGTGCCAGCAGTTCCCGGCCTGAAGCTTTCTTT. As protein: CASSSRPEAFF. Combining the CDR3 with reference TRBV28 and TRBJ1-1 gives the whole variable domain DVKVTQSSRYLVKRTGEKVFLECVQDMDHENMFWYRQDPGLGLRLIYFSYDVKMKEKGDIPEGYSVSREKKERFSLILESASTNQTSMYLCASSSRPEAFFGQGTRLTVV.